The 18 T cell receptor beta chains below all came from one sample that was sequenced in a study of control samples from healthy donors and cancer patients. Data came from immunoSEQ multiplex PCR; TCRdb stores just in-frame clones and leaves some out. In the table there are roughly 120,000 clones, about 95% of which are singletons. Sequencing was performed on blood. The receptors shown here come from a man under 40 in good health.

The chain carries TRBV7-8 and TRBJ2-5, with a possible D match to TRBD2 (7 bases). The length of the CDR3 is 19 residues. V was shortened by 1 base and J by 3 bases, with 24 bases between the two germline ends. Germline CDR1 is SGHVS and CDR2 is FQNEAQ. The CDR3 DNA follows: TGTGCCAGCAGCTTAGGGTTGGAACGGGGGCTCGGGGGGAAAGAGACCCAGTACTTC. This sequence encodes CASSLGLERGLGGKETQYF.

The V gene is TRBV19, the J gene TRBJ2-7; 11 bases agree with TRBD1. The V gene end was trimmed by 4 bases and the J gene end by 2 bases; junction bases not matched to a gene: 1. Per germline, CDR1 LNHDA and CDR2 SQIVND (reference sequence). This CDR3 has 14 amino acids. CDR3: CASSTGQGAYEQYF. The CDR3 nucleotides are TGTGCCAGTAGTACGGGACAGGGGGCCTACGAGCAGTACTTC.

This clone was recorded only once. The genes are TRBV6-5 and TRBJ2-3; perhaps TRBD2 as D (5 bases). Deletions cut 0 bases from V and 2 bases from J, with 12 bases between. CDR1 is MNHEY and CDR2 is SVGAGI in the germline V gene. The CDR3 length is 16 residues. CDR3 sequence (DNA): TGTGCCAGCAGTTACTCCCCCCGGCTAGCCACAGATACGCAGTATTTT. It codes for CASSYSPRLATDTQYF.

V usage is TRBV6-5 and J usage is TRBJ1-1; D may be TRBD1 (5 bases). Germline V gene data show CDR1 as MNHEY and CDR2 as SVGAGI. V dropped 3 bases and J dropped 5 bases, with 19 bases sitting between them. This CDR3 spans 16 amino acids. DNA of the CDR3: TGTGCCAGCAGTTATGGGGCCTCTGCAGGTCAAACTGAAGCTTTCTTT. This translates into CASSYGASAGQTEAFF.

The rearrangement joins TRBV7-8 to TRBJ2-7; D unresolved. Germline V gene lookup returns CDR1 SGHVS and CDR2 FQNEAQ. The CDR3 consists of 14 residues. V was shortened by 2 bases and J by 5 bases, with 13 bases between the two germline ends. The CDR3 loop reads CASSLPWESNEQYF. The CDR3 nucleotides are TGTGCCAGCAGCTTACCGTGGGAATCCAACGAGCAGTACTTC.

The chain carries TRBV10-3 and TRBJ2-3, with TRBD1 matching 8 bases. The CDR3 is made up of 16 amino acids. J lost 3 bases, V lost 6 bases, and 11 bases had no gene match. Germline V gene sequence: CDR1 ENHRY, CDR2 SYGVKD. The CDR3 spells CAISGWDRTGTDTQYF. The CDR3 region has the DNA TGTGCCATCAGCGGCTGGGACAGGACGGGGACAGATACGCAGTATTTT.

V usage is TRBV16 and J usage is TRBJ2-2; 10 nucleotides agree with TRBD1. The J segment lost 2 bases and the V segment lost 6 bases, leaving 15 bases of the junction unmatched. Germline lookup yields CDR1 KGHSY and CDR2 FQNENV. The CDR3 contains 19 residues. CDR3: CASSLIAGQGSFNTGELFF. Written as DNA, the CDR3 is TGTGCCAGCAGTCTTATTGCGGGACAGGGGAGCTTCAACACCGGGGAGCTGTTTTTT.

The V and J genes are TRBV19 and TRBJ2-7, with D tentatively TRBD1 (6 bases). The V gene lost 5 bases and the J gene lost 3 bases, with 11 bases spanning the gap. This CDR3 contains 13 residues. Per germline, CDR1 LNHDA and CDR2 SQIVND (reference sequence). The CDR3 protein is CASSPGHRYEQYF. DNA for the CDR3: TGTGCCAGTAGTCCGGGACATCGCTACGAGCAGTACTTC.

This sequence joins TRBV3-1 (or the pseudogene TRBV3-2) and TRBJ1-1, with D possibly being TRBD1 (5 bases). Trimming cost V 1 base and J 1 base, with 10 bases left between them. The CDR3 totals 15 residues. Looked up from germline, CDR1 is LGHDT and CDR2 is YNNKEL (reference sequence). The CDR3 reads CASSQVAGRNTEAFF. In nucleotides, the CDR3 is TGTGCCAGCAGCCAAGTAGCAGGGAGGAACACTGAAGCTTTCTTT.

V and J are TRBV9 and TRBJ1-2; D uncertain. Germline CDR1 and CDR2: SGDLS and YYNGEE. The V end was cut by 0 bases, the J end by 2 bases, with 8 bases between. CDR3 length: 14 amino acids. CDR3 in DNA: TGTGCCAGCAGCGTAGTAACGGACAACTATGGCTACACCTTC. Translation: CASSVVTDNYGYTF.

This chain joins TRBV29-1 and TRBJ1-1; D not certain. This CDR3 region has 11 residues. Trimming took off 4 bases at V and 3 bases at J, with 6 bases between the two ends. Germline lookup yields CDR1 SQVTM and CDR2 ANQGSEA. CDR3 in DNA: TGCAGCGTTGTTCTTCACACTGAAGCTTTCTTT. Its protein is CSVVLHTEAFF. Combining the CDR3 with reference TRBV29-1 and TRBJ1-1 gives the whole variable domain SAVISQKPSRDICQRGTSLTIQCQVDSQVTMMFWYRQQPGQSLTLIATANQGSEATYESGFVIDKFPISRPNLTFSTLTVSNMSPEDSSIYLCSVVLHTEAFFGQGTRLTVV.

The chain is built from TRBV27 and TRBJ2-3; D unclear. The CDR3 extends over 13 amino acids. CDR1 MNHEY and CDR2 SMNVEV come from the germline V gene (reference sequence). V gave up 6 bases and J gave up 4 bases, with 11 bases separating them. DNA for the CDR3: TGTGCCAGCAGGGTAACGGAATCAGATACGCAGTATTTT. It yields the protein CASRVTESDTQYF.

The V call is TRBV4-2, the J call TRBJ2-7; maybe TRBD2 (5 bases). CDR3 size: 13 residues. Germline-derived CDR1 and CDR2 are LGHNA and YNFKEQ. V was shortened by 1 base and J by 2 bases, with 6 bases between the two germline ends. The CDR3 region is CASSQASTYEQYF. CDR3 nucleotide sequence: TGTGCCAGCAGCCAAGCTAGCACCTACGAGCAGTACTTC.

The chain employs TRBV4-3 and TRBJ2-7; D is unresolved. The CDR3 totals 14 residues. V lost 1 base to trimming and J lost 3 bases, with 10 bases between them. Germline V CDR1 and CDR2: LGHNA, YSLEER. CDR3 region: CASSQAIGFYEQYF. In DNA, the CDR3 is TGCGCCAGCAGCCAAGCCATAGGGTTCTACGAGCAGTACTTC.

CDR3 amino acids: CASSQGDRERNNQPQHF. CDR3 coding DNA: TGTGCCAGCAGCCAAGGGGACAGGGAAAGGAACAATCAGCCCCAGCATTTT. This chain connects TRBV3-1 (or the pseudogene TRBV3-2) to TRBJ1-5; TRBD1 matches at 9 bases. The CDR3 covers 17 residues. The V gene's germline CDR1 is LGHDT and CDR2 YNNKEL (reference sequence). With V trimmed by 1 base and J by 3 bases, 7 bases remained unmatched.

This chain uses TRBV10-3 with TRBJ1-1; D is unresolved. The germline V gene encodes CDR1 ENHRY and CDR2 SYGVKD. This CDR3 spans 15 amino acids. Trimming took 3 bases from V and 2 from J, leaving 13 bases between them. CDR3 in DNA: TGTGCCATCAGTGACGTCATGAGATTAAACACTGAAGCTTTCTTT. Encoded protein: CAISDVMRLNTEAFF.

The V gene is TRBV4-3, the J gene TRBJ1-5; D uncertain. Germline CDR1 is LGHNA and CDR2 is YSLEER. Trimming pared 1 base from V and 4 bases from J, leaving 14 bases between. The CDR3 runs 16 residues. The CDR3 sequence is CASSQGADGRNQPQHF. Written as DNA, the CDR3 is TGCGCCAGCAGCCAAGGGGCGGACGGAAGAAATCAGCCCCAGCATTTT.

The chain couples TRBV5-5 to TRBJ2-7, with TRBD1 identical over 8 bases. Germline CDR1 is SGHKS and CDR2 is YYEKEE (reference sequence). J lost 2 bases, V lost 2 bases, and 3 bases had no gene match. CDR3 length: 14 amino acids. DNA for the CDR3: TGTGCCAGCAGCTTACCGACAGGGGCCTACGAGCAGTACTTC. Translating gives CASSLPTGAYEQYF.